The T cell receptor (beta chain) described here comes from a study of cytomegalovirus exposure and HLA in healthy donors. Across the whole study: Assignment to the Caucasian-associated ancestry cluster applied to more than 75% of the approximately 420 genotyped donors. Points from the study as a whole: Evidence from a later analysis indicated that most CMV-associated TCR beta chains looked HLA-restricted. Reportedly, a later analysis found an Asian-associated ancestry cluster had fewer N-insertions than the roughly 700-donor mean.

With 60 Vbeta and 13 Jbeta primers, the PCR was carried out. Measured with immunoSEQ multiplex PCR; TCRdb has only the in-frame clones, and not every one. This sample's table reports roughly 140,000 clones. Concerning this clone: Its antigen is unidentified.

The source is a man in his forties or fifties in good health and CMV-seronegative. Sequenced input: PBMCs.

CDR3 nucleotide sequence: TGTGCCTCGCGACAGAAGACCCAGTACTTC. Translation gives CASRQKTQYF. This sequence joins TRBV2 and TRBJ2-5, with D possibly being TRBD1 (5 bases). Per the germline V gene, CDR1 is SNHLY and CDR2 is FYNNEI. Trimming removed 11 bases from V and 6 bases from J, with 10 bases in between. The CDR3 runs to 10 residues.